This T cell receptor (beta chain) comes out of a study of T cells expressing NK-cell markers. Overall study context: Cells sorted as CD3+CD56+NKG2C+, CD3+CD56+NKG2C- and CD3+CD56-NKG2C+ T cells supplied the TCR beta repertoires. Seven of the eight sequenced donors were classified as HCMV-seropositive, and one was classified as seronegative.

The CDR3 is made up of 13 amino acids. UMIs were included in TCR beta cDNA generated by 5'RACE template switching. TCRdb re-called the 5' RACE reads, yielding one record per CDR3 amino acid sequence without DNA. The sample data list some 300,000 distinct CDR3 sequences. The study, taken as a whole, reports: For 5 to 7 donors, the dominant NKG2C+ clonotypes made up about 1.0-7.5% of their CD8+ T cells.

On this clonotype itself: What it binds is not known.

The gene calls are TRBV12-3 or TRBV12-4 and TRBJ2-5; checking the TCRdb D call of TRBD1 is not possible without DNA. Sequencing was done on a sample of blood T cells: a sorted CD56 or NKG2C T cell subset, CD4+ or CD8+ T cells, or bulk PBMC T cells (not recorded which). This sequence originates from a man younger than 35 in good health. This chain's CDR3 is CASSRTGEETQYF.